The clone carrying this T cell receptor (beta chain) was detected a few times. Each single cDNA molecule received a unique molecular identifier. From the 5' RACE reads, TCRdb called clonotypes with MiXCR, one entry per CDR3 protein. The sample carries about 56,000 distinct CDR3 sequences, over 9.5% recorded once. The source of the sample is a study of early T cells in non-severe SARS-CoV-2 infection. In the study overall: It was bulk RNA from unsorted whole blood that was sequenced, and the chains were unpaired.

This CDR3 spans 12 amino acids. Trimming removed 4 bases from V and 6 bases from J, with 10 bases in between. Germline V gene sequence: CDR1 SQVTM, CDR2 ANQGSEA. Sample: whole blood. This chain links TRBV29-1 with TRBJ2-1; a weak D match, TRBD1 (5 bases). This clonotype originated in an adult who was a healthcare worker with PCR-confirmed SARS-CoV-2 infection or an uninfected control (not recorded which). For the CDR3, the DNA is TGCAGCGTTGCGCCTGACAGCAATGAGCAGTTCTTC. Translation gives CSVAPDSNEQFF.